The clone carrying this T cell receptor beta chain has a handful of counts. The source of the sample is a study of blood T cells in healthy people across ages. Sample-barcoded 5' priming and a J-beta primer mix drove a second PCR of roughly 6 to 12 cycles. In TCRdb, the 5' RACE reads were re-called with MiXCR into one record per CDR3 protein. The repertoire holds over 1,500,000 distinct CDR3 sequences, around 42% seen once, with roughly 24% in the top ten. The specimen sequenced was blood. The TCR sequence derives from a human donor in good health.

The chain's CDR3 is CATSRERGGGQPQHF. The CDR3 DNA reads TGTGCCACCAGCAGAGAACGGGGCGGGGGGCAGCCCCAGCATTTT. This chain joins TRBV15 and TRBJ1-5; D is perhaps TRBD1 (5 bases). CDR1 and CDR2 (germline): LNHNV, YYDKDF (reference sequence). This CDR3 is 15 amino acids long. Trimming took off 0 bases at V and 7 bases at J, with 13 bases between the two ends.